This T cell receptor (beta chain) was retrieved from a study of tumor and adjacent non-tumor tissue in lung cancer. About the study: The patients, 10 men and roughly 5 women, were roughly 31 to 85 with stage I to III disease. Each sample yielded approximately 4 million productive TCRbeta reads on average. Study results and caveats: Tumor tissue had significantly higher TCR diversity than normal lung. In normal lung, the top 100 clones were significantly more dominant than in tumor.

The library came from three nested PCR rounds adapted from ARM-PCR protocols. TCRdb fed the multiplex PCR reads into MiXCR, producing one record per CDR3 protein. Among some 80,000 distinct CDR3 sequences listed, just over 75% were seen once. No cell sorting was done before RNA was extracted from the tissue. Distant lung tissue was collected more than 3 cm away from the tumor edge. A word on this clonotype: Its antigen is unknown.

Trimming removed 9 bases from V and 6 bases from J; junction bases left unmatched: 7. Germline V gives CDR1 MNHEY, CDR2 SVGEGT. The CDR3 totals 13 residues. The sample taken for sequencing was distant non-tumor lung tissue. This clonotype was obtained from a man between 65 and 79 years old with non-small cell lung cancer. The chain recombines TRBV6-2 or TRBV6-3 with TRBJ2-7; TRBD1 matches 11 bases. The CDR3: CASQGQGEVEQYF. CDR3 coding DNA: TGTGCCAGTCAGGGACAGGGGGAAGTCGAGCAGTACTTC.